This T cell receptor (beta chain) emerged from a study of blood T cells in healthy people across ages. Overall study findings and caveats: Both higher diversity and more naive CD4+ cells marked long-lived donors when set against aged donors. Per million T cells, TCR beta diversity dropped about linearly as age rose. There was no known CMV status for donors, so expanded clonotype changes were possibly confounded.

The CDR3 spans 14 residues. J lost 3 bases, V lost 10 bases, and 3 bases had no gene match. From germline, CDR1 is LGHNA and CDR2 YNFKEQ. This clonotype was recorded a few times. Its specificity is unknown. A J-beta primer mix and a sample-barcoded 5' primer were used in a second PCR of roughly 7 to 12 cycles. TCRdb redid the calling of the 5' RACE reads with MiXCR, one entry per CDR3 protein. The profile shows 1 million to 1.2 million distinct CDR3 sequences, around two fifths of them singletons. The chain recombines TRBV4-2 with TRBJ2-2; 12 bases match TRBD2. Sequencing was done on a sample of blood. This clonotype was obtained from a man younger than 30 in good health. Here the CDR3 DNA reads TGTGCCACCCGACTAGCGGGAGACACCGGGGAGCTGTTTTTT. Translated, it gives CATRLAGDTGELFF.